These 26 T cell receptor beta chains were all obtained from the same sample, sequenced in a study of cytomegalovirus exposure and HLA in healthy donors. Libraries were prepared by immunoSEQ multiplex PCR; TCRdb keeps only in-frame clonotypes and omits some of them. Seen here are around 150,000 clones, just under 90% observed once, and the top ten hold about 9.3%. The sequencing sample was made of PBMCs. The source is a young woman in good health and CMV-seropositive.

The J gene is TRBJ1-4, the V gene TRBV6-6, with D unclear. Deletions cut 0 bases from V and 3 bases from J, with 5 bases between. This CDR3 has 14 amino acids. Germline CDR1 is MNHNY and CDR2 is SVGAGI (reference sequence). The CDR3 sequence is CASSYSRANEKLFF. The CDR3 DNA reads TGTGCCAGCAGTTACTCCCGGGCTAATGAAAAACTGTTTTTT.

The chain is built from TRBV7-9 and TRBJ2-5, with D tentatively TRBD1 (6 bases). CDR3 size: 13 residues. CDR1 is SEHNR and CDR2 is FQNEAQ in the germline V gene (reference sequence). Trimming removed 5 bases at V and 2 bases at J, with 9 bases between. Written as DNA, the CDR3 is TGTGCCAGCAGCCCTCAGGGGCAAGAGACCCAGTACTTC. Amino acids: CASSPQGQETQYF.

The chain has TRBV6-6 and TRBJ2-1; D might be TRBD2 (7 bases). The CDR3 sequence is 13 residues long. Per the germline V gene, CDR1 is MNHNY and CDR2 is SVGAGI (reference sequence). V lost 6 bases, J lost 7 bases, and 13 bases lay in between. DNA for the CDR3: TGTGCCAGCAGAGTGGGGGGGGCGAATGAGCAGTTCTTC. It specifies CASRVGGANEQFF.

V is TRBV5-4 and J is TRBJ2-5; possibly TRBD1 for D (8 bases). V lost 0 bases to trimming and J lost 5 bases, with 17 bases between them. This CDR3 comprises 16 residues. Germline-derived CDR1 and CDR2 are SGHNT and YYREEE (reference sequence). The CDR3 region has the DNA TGTGCCAGCAGCTTGGCCGGGGGGCAGGGGGCTGAGACCCAGTACTTC. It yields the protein CASSLAGGQGAETQYF.

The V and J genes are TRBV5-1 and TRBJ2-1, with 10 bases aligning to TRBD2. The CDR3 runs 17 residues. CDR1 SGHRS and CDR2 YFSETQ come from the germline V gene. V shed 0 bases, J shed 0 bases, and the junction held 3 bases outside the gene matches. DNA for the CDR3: TGCGCCAGCAGCTTGGAGGCTAGCGGGAGCTCCTACAATGAGCAGTTCTTC. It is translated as CASSLEASGSSYNEQFF.

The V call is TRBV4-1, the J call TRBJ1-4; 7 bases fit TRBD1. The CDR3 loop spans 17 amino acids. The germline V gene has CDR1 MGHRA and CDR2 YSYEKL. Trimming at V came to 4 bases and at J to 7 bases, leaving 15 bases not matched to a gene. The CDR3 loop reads CASSPPLPQGQGEKLFF. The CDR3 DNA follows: TGCGCCAGCAGCCCCCCCCTCCCACAGGGGCAGGGTGAAAAACTGTTTTTT.

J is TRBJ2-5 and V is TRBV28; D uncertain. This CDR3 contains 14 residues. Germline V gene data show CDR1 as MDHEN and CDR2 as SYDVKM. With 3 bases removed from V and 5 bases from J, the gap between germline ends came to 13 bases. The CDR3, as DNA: TGTGCCAGCAGTTTTCAGGTGTTCTACGAGACCCAGTACTTC. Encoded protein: CASSFQVFYETQYF.

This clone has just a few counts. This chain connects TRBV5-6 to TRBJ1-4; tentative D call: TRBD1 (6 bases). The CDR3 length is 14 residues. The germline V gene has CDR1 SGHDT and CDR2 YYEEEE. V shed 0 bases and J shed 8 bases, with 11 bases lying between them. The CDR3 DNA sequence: TGTGCCAGCAGCTTGGGCGGGGGCCGCGAAAAACTGTTTTTT. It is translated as CASSLGGGREKLFF.

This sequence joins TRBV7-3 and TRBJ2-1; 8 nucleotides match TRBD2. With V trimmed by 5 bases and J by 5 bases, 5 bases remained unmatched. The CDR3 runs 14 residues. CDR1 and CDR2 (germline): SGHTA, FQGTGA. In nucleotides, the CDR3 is TGTGCCAGCAGCCTAGCGGGTTATGACAATGAGCAGTTCTTC. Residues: CASSLAGYDNEQFF.

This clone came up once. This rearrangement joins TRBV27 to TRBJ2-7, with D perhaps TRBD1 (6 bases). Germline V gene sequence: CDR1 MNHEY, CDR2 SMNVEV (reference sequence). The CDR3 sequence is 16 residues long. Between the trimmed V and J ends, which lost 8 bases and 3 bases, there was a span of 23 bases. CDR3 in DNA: TGTGCCAGCGGATTAAACACCGACAGGATACTCTACGAGCAGTACTTC. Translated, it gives CASGLNTDRILYEQYF.

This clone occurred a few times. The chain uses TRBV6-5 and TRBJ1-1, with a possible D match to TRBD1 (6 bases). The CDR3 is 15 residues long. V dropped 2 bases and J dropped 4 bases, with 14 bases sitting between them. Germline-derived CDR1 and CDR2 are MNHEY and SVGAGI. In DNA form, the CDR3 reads TGTGCCAGCAGTTACCGCTACAGGGTGCGCACTGAAGCTTTCTTT. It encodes CASSYRYRVRTEAFF.

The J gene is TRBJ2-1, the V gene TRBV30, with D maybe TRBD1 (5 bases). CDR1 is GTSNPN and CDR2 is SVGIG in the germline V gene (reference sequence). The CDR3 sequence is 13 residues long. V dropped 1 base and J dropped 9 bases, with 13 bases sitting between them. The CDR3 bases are TGTGCCTGGAGTGGGAGTACAGGTACTGAGCAGTTCTTC. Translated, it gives CAWSGSTGTEQFF. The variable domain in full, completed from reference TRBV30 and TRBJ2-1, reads SQTIHQWPATLVQPVGSPLSLECTVEGTSNPNLYWYRQAAGRGLQLLFYSVGIGQISSEVPQNLSASRPQDRQFILSSKKLLLSDSGFYLCAWSGSTGTEQFFGPGTRLTVL.

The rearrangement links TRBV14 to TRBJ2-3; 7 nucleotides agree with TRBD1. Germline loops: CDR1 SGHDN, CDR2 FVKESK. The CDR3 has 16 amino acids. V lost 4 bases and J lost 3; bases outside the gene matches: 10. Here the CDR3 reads CASSRHRDRLTDTQYF. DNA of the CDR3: TGTGCCAGCAGCCGTCACCGGGACAGATTAACAGATACGCAGTATTTT.

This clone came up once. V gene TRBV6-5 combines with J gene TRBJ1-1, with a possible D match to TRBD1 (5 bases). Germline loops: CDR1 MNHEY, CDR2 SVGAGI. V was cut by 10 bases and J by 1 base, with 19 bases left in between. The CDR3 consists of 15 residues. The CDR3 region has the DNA TGTGCCACCCGAGGAATGACAGCGCAGAACACTGAAGCTTTCTTT. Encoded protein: CATRGMTAQNTEAFF.

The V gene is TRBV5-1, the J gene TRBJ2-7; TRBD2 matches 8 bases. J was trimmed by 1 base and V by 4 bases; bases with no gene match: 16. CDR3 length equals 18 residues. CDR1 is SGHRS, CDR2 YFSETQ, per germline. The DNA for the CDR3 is TGCGCCAGCAGCGTAGCGGGAAACCTGGATGGGGGATCCTACGAGCAGTACTTC. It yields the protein CASSVAGNLDGGSYEQYF.

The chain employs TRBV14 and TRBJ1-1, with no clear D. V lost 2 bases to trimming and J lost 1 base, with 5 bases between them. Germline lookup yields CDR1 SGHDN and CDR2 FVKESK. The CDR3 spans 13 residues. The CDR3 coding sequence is TGTGCCAGCAGCCAACTTAGGAACACTGAAGCTTTCTTT. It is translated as CASSQLRNTEAFF.

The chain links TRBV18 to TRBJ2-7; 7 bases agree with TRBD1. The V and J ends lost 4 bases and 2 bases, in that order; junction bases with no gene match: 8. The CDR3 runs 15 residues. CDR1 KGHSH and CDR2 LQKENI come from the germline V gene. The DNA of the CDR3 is TGTGCCAGCTCACGCTTCCAGGGGGACACCTACGAGCAGTACTTC. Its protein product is CASSRFQGDTYEQYF. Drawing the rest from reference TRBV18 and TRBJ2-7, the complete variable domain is NAGVMQNPRHLVRRRGQEARLRCSPMKGHSHVYWYRQLPEEGLKFMVYLQKENIIDESGMPKERFSAEFPKEGPSILRIQQVVRGDSAAYFCASSRFQGDTYEQYFGPGTRLTVT.

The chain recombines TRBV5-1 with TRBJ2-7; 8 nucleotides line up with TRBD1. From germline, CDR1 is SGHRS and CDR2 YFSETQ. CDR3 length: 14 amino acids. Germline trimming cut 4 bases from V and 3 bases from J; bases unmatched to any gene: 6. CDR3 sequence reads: CASSPAGQGYEQYF. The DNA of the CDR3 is TGCGCCAGCAGCCCCGCCGGACAGGGCTACGAGCAGTACTTC.

The CDR3 loop reads CASSLVRGQGHGYTF. The CDR3 DNA reads as TGTGCCAGCAGCTTAGTCCGAGGACAGGGGCATGGCTACACCTTC. This chain links TRBV7-2 with TRBJ1-2; 9 bases fit TRBD1. The CDR3 runs to 15 residues. The V segment lost 1 base and the J segment 6 bases; nucleotides outside the gene matches: 6. Germline V lookup: CDR1 SGHTA, CDR2 FQGNSA.

Here the CDR3 reads CAWRSWDRQETQYF. In nucleotides, the CDR3 is TGTGCCTGGAGATCCTGGGACAGACAAGAGACCCAGTACTTC. The J gene is TRBJ2-5, the V gene TRBV30; 7 bases align to TRBD1. The CDR3 loop spans 14 amino acids. The V and J ends lost 3 bases and 2 bases, in that order; junction bases with no gene match: 6. Germline-derived CDR1 and CDR2 are GTSNPN and SVGIG (reference sequence).

Here the CDR3 reads CASSLRGGAYNEQFF. CDR3 DNA: TGTGCCAGCAGTCTCCGCGGGGGCGCCTACAATGAGCAGTTCTTC. V gene TRBV28 combines with J gene TRBJ2-1; weak D call: TRBD2 (7 bases). The CDR3 has 15 residues. Germline CDR1 and CDR2: MDHEN and SYDVKM. The ends were cut back, 5 bases at V and 2 bases at J, with 13 bases in the middle.

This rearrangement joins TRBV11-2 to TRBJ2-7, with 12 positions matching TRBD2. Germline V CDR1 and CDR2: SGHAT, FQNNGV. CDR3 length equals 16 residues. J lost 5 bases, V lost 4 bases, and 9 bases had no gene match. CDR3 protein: CASSSSTSGSFHEQYF. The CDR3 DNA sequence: TGTGCCAGCAGCTCCTCGACTAGCGGGAGTTTCCACGAGCAGTACTTC.

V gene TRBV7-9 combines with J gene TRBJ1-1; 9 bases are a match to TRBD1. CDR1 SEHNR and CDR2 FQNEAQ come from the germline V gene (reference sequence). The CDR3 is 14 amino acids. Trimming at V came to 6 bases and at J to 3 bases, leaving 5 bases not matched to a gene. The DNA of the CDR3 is TGTGCCAGCAGTTCACAGGGGGCCCACACTGAAGCTTTCTTT. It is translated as CASSSQGAHTEAFF.

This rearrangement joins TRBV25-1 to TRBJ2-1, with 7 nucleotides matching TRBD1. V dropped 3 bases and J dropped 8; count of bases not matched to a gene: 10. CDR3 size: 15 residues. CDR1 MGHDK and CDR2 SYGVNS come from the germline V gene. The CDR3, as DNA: TGTGCCAGCAGTGATACTTGGACAGGCCGGGATGAGCAGTTCTTC. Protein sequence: CASSDTWTGRDEQFF.

In DNA, the CDR3 is TGTGCCAGCAGTAGGGACACTTTGAACACCGGGGAGCTGTTTTTT. Amino acids: CASSRDTLNTGELFF. The rearrangement uses TRBV28 and TRBJ2-2; possible D gene TRBD1, 6 bases. Deletions cut 5 bases from V and 1 base from J, with 11 bases between. Germline values: CDR1 MDHEN, CDR2 SYDVKM. The CDR3 extends over 15 amino acids.

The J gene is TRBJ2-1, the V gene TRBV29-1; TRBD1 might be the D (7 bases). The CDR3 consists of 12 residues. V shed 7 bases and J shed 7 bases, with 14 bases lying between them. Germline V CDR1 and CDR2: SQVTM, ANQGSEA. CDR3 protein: CSGLRGRNEQFF. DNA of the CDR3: TGCAGCGGCCTCAGGGGGAGGAATGAGCAGTTCTTC.